The 3 T cell receptor beta chains below all came from one sample that was sequenced in a study of shared clonotypes between healthy human individuals (dated by TCRdb to 2019 to 2021). The method was the immunoSEQ multiplex PCR assay. TCRdb's version of the immuneACCESS table is confined to in-frame rearrangements and falls short of the full clone set. An unresolved V gene accounts for under half of the shortfall where checked; the remainder is of unknown origin. A total of approximately 500,000 clones appear in this sample, 90% to 96% of them only once. The ten largest make up roughly 0.06% of the sample. The sequencing input was naive CD4+ T cells sorted from blood. The cell subset or site label here, explained by the study, means: CD45RA+ positively selected. The receptors were sampled from a woman in her twenties or thirties in good health.

V gene TRBV10-1 combines with J gene TRBJ1-1, with a possible D match to TRBD1 (5 bases). Per the germline V gene, CDR1 is WNHNN and CDR2 is SYGVQD (reference sequence). The V and J ends lost 6 bases and 5 bases respectively, with 16 bases between them. CDR3 size: 14 residues. CDR3 nucleotides: TGCGCCAGCAGACCCACCCTGACAGATACTGAAGCTTTCTTT. Its protein is CASRPTLTDTEAFF.

In DNA form, the CDR3 reads TGTGCCGGCCGGGACAGCTTAAATTCACCCCTCCACTTT. The encoded protein is CAGRDSLNSPLHF. The chain uses TRBV19 and TRBJ1-6, with 7 bases that match TRBD1. The CDR3 covers 13 residues. Germline V gene sequence: CDR1 LNHDA, CDR2 SQIVND (reference sequence). Trimming cost V 11 bases and J 7 bases; bases outside gene matches: 8.

The chain is built from TRBV19 and TRBJ2-1, with D possibly being TRBD2 (5 bases). In germline, CDR1 is LNHDA, CDR2 SQIVND (reference sequence). This CDR3 has 15 residues. The V and J ends lost 4 bases and 5 bases respectively, with 15 bases between them. The CDR3 is CASSTPQRSHNEQFF. CDR3 nucleotides: TGTGCCAGTAGTACCCCCCAGCGGAGCCACAATGAGCAGTTCTTC.